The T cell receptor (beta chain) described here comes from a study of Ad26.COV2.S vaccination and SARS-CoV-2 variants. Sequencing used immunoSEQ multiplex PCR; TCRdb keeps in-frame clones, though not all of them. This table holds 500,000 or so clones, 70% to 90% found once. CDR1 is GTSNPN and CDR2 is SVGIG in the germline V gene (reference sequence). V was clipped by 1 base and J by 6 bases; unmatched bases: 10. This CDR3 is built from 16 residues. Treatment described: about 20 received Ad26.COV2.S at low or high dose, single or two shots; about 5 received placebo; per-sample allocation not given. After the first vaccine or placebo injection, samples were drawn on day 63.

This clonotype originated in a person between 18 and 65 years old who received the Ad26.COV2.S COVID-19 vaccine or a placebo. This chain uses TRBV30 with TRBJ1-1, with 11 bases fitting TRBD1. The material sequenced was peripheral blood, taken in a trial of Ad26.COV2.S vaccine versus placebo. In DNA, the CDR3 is TGTGCCTGGAGTGCCGGAACCGGGACAGGGGGGGCTGAAGCTTTCTTT. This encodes CAWSAGTGTGGAEAFF. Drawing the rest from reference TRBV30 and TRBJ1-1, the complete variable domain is SQTIHQWPATLVQPVGSPLSLECTVEGTSNPNLYWYRQAAGRGLQLLFYSVGIGQISSEVPQNLSASRPQDRQFILSSKKLLLSDSGFYLCAWSAGTGTGGAEAFFGQGTRLTVV.